The rows below give T cell receptor beta chains drawn from one sample of a study of T cell responses to AZD1222 COVID-19 vaccine. Clones were sequenced by immunoSEQ multiplex PCR, and TCRdb holds only the in-frame ones, with some missing. Altogether some 150,000 clones are present, around 91% being singletons, with the ten largest covering 4% to 6%. The sample in question was peripheral blood, obtained on day 0 of AZD1222 vaccination. The receptors shown here come from an adult in good health. Both conserved end residues are part of each CDR3. The D gene is left open where the match is weak. Not every row has a clone size; where given, it reads once, few, many or a size class.

v_call	j_call	d_call	clone_size	cdr3_aa	cdr3_nt
TRBV29-1	TRBJ2-1	TRBD2	NA	CSVRSLAGTYNEQFF	TGCAGCGTACGGTCTCTAGCGGGTACCTACAATGAGCAGTTCTTC
TRBV3-1/TRBV3-2	TRBJ2-3	TRBD1	NA	CASSQEHRGYDTQYF	TGTGCCAGCAGCCAAGAGCACAGGGGTTACGATACGCAGTATTTT
TRBV2	TRBJ2-1	NA	NA	CASSEAGEQFF	TGTGCCAGCAGTGAAGCAGGTGAGCAGTTCTTC
TRBV27	TRBJ1-1	NA	NA	CASSPLAQGTPFF	TGTGCCAGCAGTCCCCTGGCCCAGGGTACGCCTTTCTTT
TRBV28	TRBJ1-3	NA	NA	CASTTVFSGNTIYF	TGTGCCAGCACAACAGTTTTCTCTGGAAACACCATATATTTT
TRBV9	TRBJ1-1	NA	NA	CASSPYRRENTEAFF	TGTGCCAGCAGCCCGTATCGGAGGGAGAACACTGAAGCTTTCTTT
TRBV10-3	TRBJ1-1	NA	NA	CAISEAAGRDTEAFF	TGTGCCATCAGTGAAGCGGCGGGCAGGGACACTGAAGCTTTCTTT
TRBV9	TRBJ1-1	NA	few	CASSPYLNTEAFF	TGTGCCAGCAGCCCATATCTGAACACTGAAGCTTTCTTT
TRBV7-8	TRBJ2-7	TRBD2	NA	CASSSTGLAGGVYEQYF	TGTGCCAGCAGCTCCACGGGACTAGCGGGTGGTGTATACGAGCAGTACTTC
TRBV4-2	TRBJ1-5	NA	once	CASSQPTEINQPQHF	TGTGCCAGCAGCCAACCTACAGAGATCAATCAGCCCCAGCATTTT
TRBV5-1	TRBJ1-4	TRBD1	NA	CASSTGTGDEKLFF	TGCGCCAGCAGCACCGGGACAGGGGATGAAAAACTGTTTTTT
TRBV7-8	TRBJ2-3	TRBD2	NA	CASSPRTSGVVDTQYF	TGTGCCAGCAGCCCAAGGACTAGCGGGGTAGTGGATACGCAGTATTTT
TRBV10-3	TRBJ2-7	NA	once	CAISDSSGSSSYEQYF	TGTGCCATCAGTGATTCCAGCGGTTCCAGCTCCTACGAGCAGTACTTC
TRBV7-3	TRBJ1-1	NA	once	CASSLGRLNTEAFF	TGTGCCAGCAGCTTAGGACGGTTGAACACTGAAGCTTTCTTT
TRBV12-3/TRBV12-4	TRBJ1-1	NA	NA	CASSLWTEAFF	TGTGCCAGCAGTTTATGGACTGAAGCTTTCTTT
TRBV6-2/TRBV6-3	TRBJ1-6	NA	NA	CASSYDLTSRPLHF	TGTGCCAGCAGTTACGACCTGACAAGCAGACCCCTCCACTTT
TRBV9	TRBJ2-7	NA	NA	CASSHGTGAYEQYF	TGTGCCAGCAGCCATGGGACGGGCGCATACGAGCAGTACTTC
TRBV2	TRBJ1-5	NA	NA	CASSELGPNSNQPQHF	TGTGCCAGCAGTGAACTCGGACCTAATAGCAATCAGCCCCAGCATTTT
TRBV7-6	TRBJ2-3	NA	NA	CASSFSTDTQYF	TGTGCCAGCAGCTTTTCCACAGATACGCAGTATTTT
TRBV2	TRBJ2-2	NA	NA	CASSVLLTGELFF	TGTGCCAGCAGTGTCCTTCTCACCGGGGAGCTGTTTTTT
TRBV19	TRBJ1-4	NA	NA	CASSIGLVQGRGRGDEKLFF	TGTGCCAGTAGTATAGGCCTGGTGCAGGGGAGAGGTCGTGGGGACGAAAAACTGTTTTTT
TRBV3-1/TRBV3-2	TRBJ1-2	NA	NA	CASLVCNYGYTF	TGTGCCAGCCTCGTGTGTAACTATGGCTACACCTTC
TRBV10-3	TRBJ1-1	NA	NA	CAIRGGEQAFF	TGTGCCATCAGGGGAGGAGAGCAAGCTTTCTTT
TRBV10-3	TRBJ2-7	NA	NA	CAISEQAAAASVEQYF	TGTGCCATCAGTGAACAAGCGGCCGCAGCATCGGTCGAGCAGTACTTC
TRBV12-3/TRBV12-4	TRBJ2-1	NA	NA	CASSLPTRNEQFF	TGTGCCAGCAGTTTGCCAACCAGAAATGAGCAGTTCTTC
TRBV4-2	TRBJ1-3	NA	NA	CASSQESSTRNTIYF	TGTGCCAGCAGCCAAGAATCGTCAACTAGAAACACCATATATTTT
TRBV5-6	TRBJ2-7	TRBD1	NA	CASSLAMGQGSHEQYF	TGTGCCAGCAGCTTGGCAATGGGACAGGGGAGCCACGAGCAGTACTTC
TRBV4-3	TRBJ1-1	NA	NA	CASRERVGTEAFF	TGCGCCAGCAGGGAAAGGGTGGGCACTGAAGCTTTCTTT
TRBV7-3	TRBJ2-2	TRBD2	NA	CASSELAATGELFF	TGTGCCAGCAGCGAACTAGCGGCGACCGGGGAGCTGTTTTTT
TRBV23-1	TRBJ2-2	NA	NA	CAEDSRTNTGELFF	TGCGCAGAAGACAGTCGGACGAACACCGGGGAGCTGTTTTTT
TRBV6-2/TRBV6-3	TRBJ1-6	TRBD1	NA	CASSGRQGTSPLHF	TGTGCCAGCAGTGGCCGACAGGGGACTTCACCCCTCCACTTT
TRBV28	TRBJ1-5	NA	NA	CASSLAGQPQHF	TGTGCCAGCAGTTTAGCCGGGCAGCCCCAGCATTTT
TRBV6-5	TRBJ1-5	NA	NA	CASSYSWESDQPQHF	TGTGCCAGCAGTTACAGTTGGGAAAGCGATCAGCCCCAGCATTTT
TRBV5-1	TRBJ2-5	NA	NA	CASSSGRVLQETQYF	TGCGCCAGCAGCAGTGGGCGGGTCTTACAAGAGACCCAGTACTTC